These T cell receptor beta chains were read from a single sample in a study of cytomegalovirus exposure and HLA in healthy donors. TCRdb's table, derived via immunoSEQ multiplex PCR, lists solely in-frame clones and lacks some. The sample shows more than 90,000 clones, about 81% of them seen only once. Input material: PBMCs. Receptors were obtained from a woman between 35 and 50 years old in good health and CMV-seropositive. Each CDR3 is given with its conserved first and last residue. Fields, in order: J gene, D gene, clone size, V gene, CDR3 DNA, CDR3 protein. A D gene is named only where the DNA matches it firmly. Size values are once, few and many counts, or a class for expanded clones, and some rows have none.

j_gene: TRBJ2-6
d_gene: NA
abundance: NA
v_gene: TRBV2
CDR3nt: TGTGCCAGTCTGGTCACAAAATCTGGGGCCAACGTCCTGACTTTC
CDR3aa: CASLVTKSGANVLTF

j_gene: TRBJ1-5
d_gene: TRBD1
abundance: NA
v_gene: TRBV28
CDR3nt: TGTGCCAGCAGGCCGGCCGGGACAGGGCACCAGCCCCAGCATTTT
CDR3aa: CASRPAGTGHQPQHF

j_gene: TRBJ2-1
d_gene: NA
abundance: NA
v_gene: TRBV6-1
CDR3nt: TGTGCCAGCAGTCAGGGATTCCGGGATGAGCAGTTCTTC
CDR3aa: CASSQGFRDEQFF

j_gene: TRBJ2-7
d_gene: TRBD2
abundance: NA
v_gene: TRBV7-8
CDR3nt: TGTGCCAGCAGCTTAGGTGTGGTGACTAGCGGCTACGAGCAGTACTTC
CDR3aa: CASSLGVVTSGYEQYF

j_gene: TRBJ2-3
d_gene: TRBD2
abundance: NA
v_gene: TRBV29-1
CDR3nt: TGCAGCGCCGAGCCGTGGGAGGGGACAGATACGCAGTATTTT
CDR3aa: CSAEPWEGTDTQYF

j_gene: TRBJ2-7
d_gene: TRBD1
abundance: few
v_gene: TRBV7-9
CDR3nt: TGTGCCAGCAGCACGCTCGGGACAGGGGGGCCCTACGAGCAGTACTTC
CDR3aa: CASSTLGTGGPYEQYF

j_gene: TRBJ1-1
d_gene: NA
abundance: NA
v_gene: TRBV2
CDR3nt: TGTGCCAGCAGTGAGGAGGGGCAGATGAACACTGAAGCTTTCTTT
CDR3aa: CASSEEGQMNTEAFF

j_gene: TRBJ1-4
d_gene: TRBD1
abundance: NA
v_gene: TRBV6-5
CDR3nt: TGTGCCAGCAGCCAAAGGACAGGGCGGGGGAAAAAACTGTTTTTT
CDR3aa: CASSQRTGRGKKLFF

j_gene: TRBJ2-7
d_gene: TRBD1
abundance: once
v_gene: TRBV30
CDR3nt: TGTGCCTTCAAAGGGACAGGGAGCTACGAGCAGTACTTC
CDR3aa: CAFKGTGSYEQYF

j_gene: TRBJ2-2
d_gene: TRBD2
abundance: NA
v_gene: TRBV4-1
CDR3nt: TGTGCCAGCAGCCGACTAGCGGGAGACACCGGGGAGCTGTTTTTT
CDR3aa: CASSRLAGDTGELFF

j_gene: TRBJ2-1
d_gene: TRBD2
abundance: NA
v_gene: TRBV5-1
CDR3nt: TGCGCCAGCAGCTTGGTAGCGGGAGGGCCCGATGAGCAGTTCTTC
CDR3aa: CASSLVAGGPDEQFF